This entry lists 28 T cell receptor beta chains sequenced from one sample in a study of shared clonotypes between healthy human individuals. Profiling relied on immunoSEQ multiplex PCR, and the TCRdb table lists in-frame clones only, not all of them. The table lists around 2,000,000 clones, under 95% of them singletons. Terminally differentiated effector memory CD45RA+ cells were excluded from the naive CD8 cells, which were CD45RO-negative and positively selected for CCR7. Material for sequencing was naive CD8+ T cells from PBMCs. The source is a young man in good health. Some clones in this sample may be carry-over from other donors' samples.

The chain links TRBV27 to TRBJ2-1; D remains ambiguous. V was pared by 2 bases and J by 5 bases, with 16 bases between. This CDR3 contains 16 residues. From germline, CDR1 is MNHEY and CDR2 SMNVEV (reference sequence). This CDR3 reads CASSLMGGRNDNEQFF. CDR3 DNA: TGTGCCAGCAGTTTAATGGGCGGTCGGAACGACAATGAGCAGTTCTTC.

About this clone itself: One junction end does not reproduce the germline sequence, and a read error may be involved. The chain recombines TRBV5-1 with TRBJ2-7; D is perhaps TRBD2 (5 bases). Germline CDR1 and CDR2: SGHRS and YFSETQ. This CDR3 comprises 15 residues. The CDR3 loop reads CASSSYGLADYEQYF. CDR3 DNA sequence: TGTGCCAGCAGCTCCTACGGTCTAGCAGACTACGAGCAGTACTTC.

J is TRBJ1-4 and V is TRBV19; 7 bases are a match to TRBD1. The J segment lost 5 bases and the V segment lost 7 bases, leaving 10 bases of the junction unmatched. The germline V gene has CDR1 LNHDA and CDR2 SQIVND (reference sequence). The CDR3 is 15 residues long. CDR3: CASKDRARQNEKLFF. In nucleotides, the CDR3 is TGTGCCAGTAAAGACAGGGCGCGTCAGAATGAAAAACTGTTTTTT.

This clone was recorded many times. The chain joins TRBV7-6 to TRBJ1-1; possible D gene TRBD1, 5 bases. CDR3 length: 15 amino acids. V shed 2 bases and J shed 5 bases, with 15 bases lying between them. The germline V gene has CDR1 SGHVS and CDR2 FNYEAQ. The CDR3 loop reads CASSLSAGLGTEAFF. The CDR3 DNA is TGTGCCAGCAGCTTAAGCGCAGGGTTAGGTACTGAAGCTTTCTTT.

This sequence joins TRBV19 and TRBJ1-1; TRBD1 agrees at 9 bases. Germline CDR1 LNHDA, CDR2 SQIVND (reference sequence). The CDR3 length is 15 residues. After removal of 5 bases from V and 2 bases from J, the junction contained 6 bases not matched to a gene. CDR3 nucleotide sequence: TGTGCCAGTAGTCCCACGACAGGGGGAAACACTGAAGCTTTCTTT. This gives the protein CASSPTTGGNTEAFF.

This chain joins TRBV29-1 and TRBJ2-1; D is perhaps TRBD2 (6 bases). V gave up 2 bases and J gave up 6 bases, with 14 bases separating them. CDR3 length equals 14 residues. Germline V gene lookup returns CDR1 SQVTM and CDR2 ANQGSEA. The CDR3 DNA sequence: TGCAGCGTTGAATCTGCTAGCGACAGCAATGAGCAGTTCTTC. The encoded protein is CSVESASDSNEQFF.

DNA for the CDR3: TGTGCCAGCAGCTTTATAGCGGGACTCCGCACAGATACGCAGTATTTT. Amino acid sequence: CASSFIAGLRTDTQYF. The rearrangement uses TRBV5-4 and TRBJ2-3; 8 bases match TRBD2. The CDR3 has 16 amino acids. With 2 bases clipped from V and 1 base from J, the junction kept 6 bases outside the gene matches. Germline-derived CDR1 and CDR2 are SGHNT and YYREEE (reference sequence).

The chain couples TRBV9 to TRBJ1-3, with D possibly being TRBD1 (5 bases). Germline values: CDR1 SGDLS, CDR2 YYNGEE. The CDR3 extends over 15 amino acids. V was shortened by 4 bases and J by 0 bases, with 11 bases between the two germline ends. The CDR3 loop reads CASSPREVSGNTIYF. In DNA, the CDR3 is TGTGCCAGCAGCCCCAGGGAAGTCTCTGGAAACACCATATATTTT. The full variable domain, its missing parts supplied by reference TRBV9 and TRBJ1-3, is DSGVTQTPKHLITATGQRVTLRCSPRSGDLSVYWYQQSLDQGLQFLIQYYNGEERAKGNILERFSAQQFPDLHSELNLSSLELGDSALYFCASSPREVSGNTIYFGEGSWLTVV.

The chain uses TRBV5-1 and TRBJ2-1; a possible D gene is TRBD1 (6 bases). Trimming removed 1 base from V and 0 bases from J, with 11 bases in between. This CDR3 region has 16 residues. In germline, CDR1 is SGHRS, CDR2 YFSETQ. The CDR3 loop reads CASSLRTGNSYNEQFF. CDR3 nucleotide sequence: TGCGCCAGCAGCTTGAGAACAGGGAACTCCTACAATGAGCAGTTCTTC.

This chain connects TRBV29-1 to TRBJ2-7; 15 bases are shared with TRBD2. V lost 5 bases to trimming and J lost 0 bases; unmatched junction nucleotides: 8. CDR3 length: 17 amino acids. Germline V gives CDR1 SQVTM, CDR2 ANQGSEA. This CDR3 is CSVYGLAGGRVSYEQYF. The CDR3 DNA sequence: TGCAGCGTTTACGGACTAGCGGGAGGGCGGGTCTCCTACGAGCAGTACTTC.

The chain carries TRBV30 and TRBJ2-4, with unresolved D. The CDR3 runs to 16 residues. Per germline, CDR1 GTSNPN and CDR2 SVGIG (reference sequence). V lost 0 bases, J lost 2 bases, and 14 bases lay in between. The CDR3: CAWSVATLGTKNIQYF. CDR3 bases: TGTGCCTGGAGTGTCGCGACCTTGGGGACCAAAAACATTCAGTACTTC.

The chain links TRBV5-6 to TRBJ2-7; D unresolved. V lost 2 bases and J lost 2, with 8 bases in between. The V gene's germline CDR1 is SGHDT and CDR2 YYEEEE. The CDR3 has 13 residues. The CDR3 loop reads CASSFWGPYEQYF. CDR3 coding DNA: TGTGCCAGCAGCTTTTGGGGTCCCTACGAGCAGTACTTC.

J is TRBJ2-1 and V is TRBV9, with D perhaps being TRBD1 or TRBD2 (5 bases each). This CDR3 spans 16 amino acids. Germline CDR1 SGDLS, CDR2 YYNGEE. Trimming left V 1 base short and J 4 bases short, with 15 bases between. The CDR3 protein is CASSVSVRDLYNEQFF. As DNA, the CDR3 is TGTGCCAGCAGCGTATCCGTCCGGGACCTTTACAATGAGCAGTTCTTC.

The gene calls are TRBV13 and TRBJ2-1; TRBD2 matches 8 bases. This CDR3 is 16 amino acids long. Germline V gene data show CDR1 as PRHDT and CDR2 as FYEKMQ (reference sequence). V dropped 5 bases and J dropped 4; count of bases not matched to a gene: 10. CDR3 region: CASSRTLADKYNEQFF. CDR3 coding DNA: TGTGCCAGCAGCCGTACACTAGCGGACAAATACAATGAGCAGTTCTTC.

The chain links TRBV6-1 to TRBJ2-2; D unclear. The germline CDR1 and CDR2 sequences are MNHNS and SASEGT. Trimming shortened V by 6 bases and J by 1 base, and 6 bases separated the two germline ends. The CDR3 sequence is 13 residues long. For the CDR3, the DNA is TGTGCCAGCAGATACAGGAACACCGGGGAGCTGTTTTTT. It yields the protein CASRYRNTGELFF.

V gene TRBV6-1 combines with J gene TRBJ2-7; D may match TRBD1 or TRBD2 (6 bases each). Germline lookup yields CDR1 MNHNS and CDR2 SASEGT. The V end was cut by 10 bases, the J end by 3 bases, with 19 bases between. The CDR3 runs to 14 residues. CDR3 sequence reads: CATGGGEVRYEQYF. As DNA, the CDR3 is TGTGCCACCGGGGGCGGGGAGGTTCGCTACGAGCAGTACTTC.

With regard to this clone: Other nucleotide sequences from this sample produce the same CDR3. The chain joins TRBV19 to TRBJ1-1; D gene ambiguous. The CDR3 loop spans 13 amino acids. Deletions cut 7 bases from V and 0 bases from J, with 9 bases between. Germline V CDR1 and CDR2: LNHDA, SQIVND (reference sequence). The CDR3 spells CASIRGMNTEAFF. The CDR3 DNA follows: TGTGCCAGTATAAGAGGGATGAACACTGAAGCTTTCTTT. The full variable domain, rest sourced from reference TRBV19 and TRBJ1-1, is DGGITQSPKYLFRKEGQNVTLSCEQNLNHDAMYWYRQDPGQGLRLIYYSQIVNDFQKGDIAEGYSVSREKKESFPLTVTSAQKNPTAFYLCASIRGMNTEAFFGQGTRLTVV.

As regards this clone: Other DNA sequences in the same sample also yield this CDR3. This chain joins TRBV7-9 and TRBJ1-5; maybe TRBD1 (5 bases). Deletions cut 1 base from V and 6 bases from J, with 10 bases between. Germline-derived CDR1 and CDR2 are SEHNR and FQNEAQ (reference sequence). This CDR3 spans 14 amino acids. The CDR3 nucleotides are TGTGCCAGCAGCTTAGGGCGGGGGGGTCAGCCCCAGCATTTT. Its translation is CASSLGRGGQPQHF.

V gene TRBV27 combines with J gene TRBJ2-3; TRBD1 is a possible D gene (6 bases). Trimming took 6 bases from V and 0 from J, leaving 13 bases between them. The CDR3 loop spans 15 amino acids. Germline V lookup: CDR1 MNHEY, CDR2 SMNVEV (reference sequence). This chain's CDR3 is CASSARTVSTDTQYF. CDR3 nucleotides: TGTGCCAGCAGCGCACGGACAGTGAGCACAGATACGCAGTATTTT.

The rearrangement joins TRBV7-2 to TRBJ2-1, with TRBD2 identical over 8 bases. This CDR3 contains 16 residues. V lost 1 base to trimming and J lost 8 bases; unmatched junction nucleotides: 10. From germline, CDR1 is SGHTA and CDR2 FQGNSA. Here the CDR3 reads CASSLGVSGIGDEQFF. Here the CDR3 DNA reads TGTGCCAGCAGCTTAGGGGTTAGCGGGATTGGCGATGAGCAGTTCTTC.

CDR3 in DNA: TGTGCCTGGAGTATAGGGGTCGAGCAGTACTTC. As protein: CAWSIGVEQYF. The chain carries TRBV30 and TRBJ2-7, with a tentative D call TRBD1 (5 bases). The ends were cut back, 2 bases at V and 6 bases at J, with 8 bases in the middle. CDR1 is GTSNPN and CDR2 is SVGIG in the germline V gene (reference sequence). The CDR3 spans 11 residues.

This chain links TRBV27 with TRBJ2-7; 7 bases map to TRBD2. Germline loops: CDR1 MNHEY, CDR2 SMNVEV (reference sequence). There are 14 residues in the CDR3. Trimming took 5 bases from V and 1 from J; bases not matched to a gene: 5. The CDR3 spells CASSPRTSSYEQYF. The CDR3 DNA reads as TGTGCCAGCAGTCCCAGGACTAGTTCCTACGAGCAGTACTTC.

This clone was counted between two and nine times. The rearrangement uses TRBV5-6 and TRBJ1-1; D might be TRBD1 (5 bases). The CDR3 extends over 14 amino acids. Germline assignment: CDR1 SGHDT and CDR2 YYEEEE. The V end was cut by 7 bases, the J end by 2 bases, with 15 bases between. The CDR3 sequence: CASFGARVNTEAFF. In nucleotides, the CDR3 is TGTGCCAGCTTTGGGGCGCGGGTTAACACTGAAGCTTTCTTT. Full variable domain (missing parts from reference TRBV5-6 and TRBJ1-1): DAGVTQSPTHLIKTRGQQVTLRCSPKSGHDTVSWYQQALGQGPQFIFQYYEEEERQRGNFPDRFSGHQFPNYSSELNVNALLLGDSALYLCASFGARVNTEAFFGQGTRLTVV.

The genes are TRBV2 and TRBJ2-7, with 8 bases aligning to TRBD1. Germline-derived CDR1 and CDR2 are SNHLY and FYNNEI. The CDR3 spans 14 residues. Trimming cost V 3 bases and J 3 bases; bases outside gene matches: 4. Here the CDR3 DNA reads TGTGCCAGCAGTGACGGGACAGGAGTCTACGAGCAGTACTTC. This encodes CASSDGTGVYEQYF.

The CDR3: CASSLVGTANMFF. The CDR3 DNA is TGTGCCAGCAGCTTAGTTGGGACAGCGAACATGTTTTTT. The genes are TRBV7-9 and TRBJ1-4; 7 positions match TRBD1. Germline V gives CDR1 SEHNR, CDR2 FQNEAQ (reference sequence). V shed 1 base, J shed 15 bases, and the junction held 8 bases outside the gene matches. The CDR3 extends over 13 amino acids.

CDR3: CAIVDAGNTIYF. CDR3 DNA: TGTGCCATAGTGGACGCTGGAAACACCATATATTTT. The genes are TRBV6-1 and TRBJ1-3; D gene uncertain. The germline V gene encodes CDR1 MNHNS and CDR2 SASEGT. CDR3 size: 12 residues. V lost 10 bases and J 2 bases, leaving 9 bases between the germline ends.

The chain has TRBV4-3 and TRBJ2-1; 12 bases align to TRBD2. CDR1 is LGHNA and CDR2 is YSLEER in the germline V gene. The CDR3 is made up of 15 amino acids. J gave up 9 bases and V 3 bases, and 6 bases lay outside the gene matches. CDR3 DNA: TGCGCCAGCAGCCATGGGACTAGCGGGTTGGGTGAGCAGTTCTTC. Translated: CASSHGTSGLGEQFF.

This clone is a singleton in its sample. The chain joins TRBV27 to TRBJ2-1; D remains unclear. The CDR3 is made up of 16 amino acids. With 2 bases removed from V and 2 bases from J, the gap between germline ends came to 13 bases. In germline, CDR1 is MNHEY, CDR2 SMNVEV (reference sequence). The CDR3 coding sequence is TGTGCCAGCAGTTTAGGATCGCCCGGGCCCTACAATGAGCAGTTCTTC. It translates to CASSLGSPGPYNEQFF.